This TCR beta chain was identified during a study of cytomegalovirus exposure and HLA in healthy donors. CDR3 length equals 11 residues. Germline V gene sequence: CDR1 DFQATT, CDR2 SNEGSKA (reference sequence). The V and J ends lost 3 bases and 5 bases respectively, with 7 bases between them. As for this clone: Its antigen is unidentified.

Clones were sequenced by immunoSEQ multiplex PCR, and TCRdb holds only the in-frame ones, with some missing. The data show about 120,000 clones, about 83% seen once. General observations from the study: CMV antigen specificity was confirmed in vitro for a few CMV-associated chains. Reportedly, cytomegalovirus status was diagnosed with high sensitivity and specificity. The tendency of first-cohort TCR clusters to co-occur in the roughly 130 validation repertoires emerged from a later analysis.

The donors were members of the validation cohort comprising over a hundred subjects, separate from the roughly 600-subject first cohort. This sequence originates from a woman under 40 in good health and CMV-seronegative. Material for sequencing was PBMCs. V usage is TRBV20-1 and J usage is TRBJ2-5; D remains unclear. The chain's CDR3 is CSARIGETQYF. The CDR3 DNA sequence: TGCAGTGCTAGGATCGGGGAGACCCAGTACTTC.